The T cell receptor beta chain described here comes from a study of shared clonotypes between healthy human individuals. As for the study in general: The study drew on two women and a few men aged 18 to 49 as donors.

Sequencing was at deep level. Libraries were prepared by immunoSEQ multiplex PCR; TCRdb keeps only in-frame clonotypes and omits some of them. The sample has about 560,000 clones, around 78% seen once; the top ten hold 9.5% to 15%. Germline values: CDR1 MDHEN, CDR2 SYDVKM. V lost 4 bases and J lost 5; bases outside the gene matches: 18. The CDR3 has 19 amino acids. The receptor was isolated from a woman aged 40 to 50 in good health. Some clones in this sample may be carry-over from other donors' samples. The sample taken for sequencing was PBMCs. The chain is built from TRBV28 and TRBJ2-2, with 8 bases aligning to TRBD2. The CDR3 loop is CASSWGSIYKRESTGELFF. The CDR3, as DNA: TGTGCCAGCAGTTGGGGGTCCATTTACAAGCGGGAGAGTACCGGGGAGCTGTTTTTT.